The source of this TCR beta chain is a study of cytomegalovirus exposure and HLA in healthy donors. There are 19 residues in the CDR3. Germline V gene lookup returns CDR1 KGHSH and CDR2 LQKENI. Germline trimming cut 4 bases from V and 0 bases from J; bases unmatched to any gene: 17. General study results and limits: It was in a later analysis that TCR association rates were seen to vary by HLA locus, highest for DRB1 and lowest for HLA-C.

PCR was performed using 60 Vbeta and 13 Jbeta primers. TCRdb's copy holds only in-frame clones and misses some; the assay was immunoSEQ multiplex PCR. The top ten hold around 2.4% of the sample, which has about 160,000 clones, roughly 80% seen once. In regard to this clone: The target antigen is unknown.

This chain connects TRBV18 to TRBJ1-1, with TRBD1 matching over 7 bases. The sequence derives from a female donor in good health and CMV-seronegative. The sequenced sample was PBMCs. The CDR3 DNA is TGTGCCAGCTCACTCCAAAGAACACACAGGGGCGGGATGAACACTGAAGCTTTCTTT. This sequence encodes CASSLQRTHRGGMNTEAFF. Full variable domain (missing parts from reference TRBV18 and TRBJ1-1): NAGVMQNPRHLVRRRGQEARLRCSPMKGHSHVYWYRQLPEEGLKFMVYLQKENIIDESGMPKERFSAEFPKEGPSILRIQQVVRGDSAAYFCASSLQRTHRGGMNTEAFFGQGTRLTVV.